A selection of T cell receptor beta chains follows, all from one sample in a study of chemoradiotherapy in HPV16-positive cancers. Sequencing was performed with immunoSEQ multiplex PCR; in TCRdb, only in-frame clones are kept and a portion is missing. The repertoire holds some 17,000 clones, with roughly nine tenths as singletons. The starting material was blood, obtained from a patient who underwent chemoradiotherapy. The receptors derive from a human donor with HPV-associated anogenital cancer. CDR3s include the opening cysteine and the closing phenylalanine or tryptophan. Each record gives: V gene, clone size, J gene, D gene, CDR3 DNA, CDR3 protein. The D gene is left open where the match is weak. Rows give clone size only sometimes, using once, few, many, or a class for an expanded clone.

v_gene: TRBV5-1
abundance: NA
j_gene: TRBJ2-5
d_gene: NA
CDR3nt: TGCGCCAGCAGCTTTACAGGGCAAGAGACCCAGTACTTC
CDR3aa: CASSFTGQETQYF

v_gene: TRBV9
abundance: NA
j_gene: TRBJ2-3
d_gene: NA
CDR3nt: TGTGCCAGCAGCGAGGGGTGGACAGATACGCAGTATTTT
CDR3aa: CASSEGWTDTQYF

v_gene: TRBV30
abundance: NA
j_gene: TRBJ1-5
d_gene: NA
CDR3nt: TGTGCCTACAGGGTAAGCAATCAGCCCCAGCATTTT
CDR3aa: CAYRVSNQPQHF

v_gene: TRBV4-1
abundance: NA
j_gene: TRBJ2-3
d_gene: TRBD1
CDR3nt: TGCGCCAGCAGCCAAGACGTGACAGGGTTCCTTGATACGCAGTATTTT
CDR3aa: CASSQDVTGFLDTQYF

v_gene: TRBV7-9
abundance: once
j_gene: TRBJ2-1
d_gene: TRBD2
CDR3nt: TGTGCCAGCGGCACATATAGCGGGAGGTATGCCAATGAGCAGTTCTTC
CDR3aa: CASGTYSGRYANEQFF

v_gene: TRBV5-1
abundance: few
j_gene: TRBJ1-4
d_gene: TRBD1
CDR3nt: TGCGCCAGCAGCCCGGGACAGGGTGGGACTAATGAAAAACTGTTTTTT
CDR3aa: CASSPGQGGTNEKLFF

v_gene: TRBV5-1
abundance: NA
j_gene: TRBJ2-1
d_gene: TRBD1
CDR3nt: TGCGCCAGCAGCAGGGACAGGGGGGACGATGAGCAGTTCTTC
CDR3aa: CASSRDRGDDEQFF

v_gene: TRBV20-1
abundance: NA
j_gene: TRBJ1-1
d_gene: TRBD1
CDR3nt: TGCAGTGCTATCCCGACAGGGGGGGCTTTCTTT
CDR3aa: CSAIPTGGAFF

v_gene: TRBV5-4
abundance: NA
j_gene: TRBJ2-7
d_gene: NA
CDR3nt: TGTGCCAGCAGCTTCAGTAGGGGAGGAAACGAGCAGTACTTC
CDR3aa: CASSFSRGGNEQYF

v_gene: TRBV11-1
abundance: NA
j_gene: TRBJ2-7
d_gene: TRBD2
CDR3nt: TGTGCCAGCAGCTTAGTACGGGGGGCCTACGAGCAGTACTTC
CDR3aa: CASSLVRGAYEQYF

v_gene: TRBV6-6
abundance: NA
j_gene: TRBJ1-2
d_gene: NA
CDR3nt: TGTGCCAGCAGTTACTCTCCGGGAACGGGCTACACCTTC
CDR3aa: CASSYSPGTGYTF

v_gene: TRBV15
abundance: once
j_gene: TRBJ2-6
d_gene: NA
CDR3nt: TGTGCCACCAGCAGCAGGAGCTCTGGGGCCAACGTCCTGACTTTC
CDR3aa: CATSSRSSGANVLTF

v_gene: TRBV7-9
abundance: NA
j_gene: TRBJ2-2
d_gene: NA
CDR3nt: TGTGCCAGCAGCTTAGACTTCGGGGAGCTGTTTTTT
CDR3aa: CASSLDFGELFF

v_gene: TRBV9
abundance: NA
j_gene: TRBJ1-1
d_gene: TRBD1
CDR3nt: TGTGCCAGCAGCGTAGGACAGGGGAACACTGAAGCTTTCTTT
CDR3aa: CASSVGQGNTEAFF

v_gene: TRBV7-9
abundance: NA
j_gene: TRBJ1-2
d_gene: NA
CDR3nt: TGTGCCAGCAGCTTAGGGCAGGCAAACTATGGCTACACCTTC
CDR3aa: CASSLGQANYGYTF

v_gene: TRBV6-6
abundance: NA
j_gene: TRBJ1-1
d_gene: TRBD1
CDR3nt: TGTGCCAGCAGTTACGCTCCGGACAGGCAGACTGAAGCTTTCTTT
CDR3aa: CASSYAPDRQTEAFF

v_gene: TRBV15
abundance: NA
j_gene: TRBJ2-7
d_gene: NA
CDR3nt: TGTGCCACCAGCAGAGATTTCTACGAGCAGTACTTC
CDR3aa: CATSRDFYEQYF

v_gene: TRBV7-2
abundance: NA
j_gene: TRBJ1-3
d_gene: NA
CDR3nt: TGTGCCAGCAGCTTAGCTGGAGGGGCTGGAAACACCATATATTTT
CDR3aa: CASSLAGGAGNTIYF